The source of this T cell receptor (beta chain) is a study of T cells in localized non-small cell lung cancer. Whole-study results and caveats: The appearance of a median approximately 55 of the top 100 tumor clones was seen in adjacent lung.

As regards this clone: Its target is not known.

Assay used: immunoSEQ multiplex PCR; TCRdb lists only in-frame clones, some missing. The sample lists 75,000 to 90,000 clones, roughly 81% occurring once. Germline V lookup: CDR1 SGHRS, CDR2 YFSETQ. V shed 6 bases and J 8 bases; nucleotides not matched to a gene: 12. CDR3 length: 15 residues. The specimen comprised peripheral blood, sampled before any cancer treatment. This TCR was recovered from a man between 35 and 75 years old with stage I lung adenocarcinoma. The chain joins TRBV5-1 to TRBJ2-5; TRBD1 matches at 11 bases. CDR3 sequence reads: CASNRLGQGAATQYF. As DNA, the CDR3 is TGCGCCAGCAATCGCTTAGGACAGGGGGCAGCAACCCAGTACTTC.